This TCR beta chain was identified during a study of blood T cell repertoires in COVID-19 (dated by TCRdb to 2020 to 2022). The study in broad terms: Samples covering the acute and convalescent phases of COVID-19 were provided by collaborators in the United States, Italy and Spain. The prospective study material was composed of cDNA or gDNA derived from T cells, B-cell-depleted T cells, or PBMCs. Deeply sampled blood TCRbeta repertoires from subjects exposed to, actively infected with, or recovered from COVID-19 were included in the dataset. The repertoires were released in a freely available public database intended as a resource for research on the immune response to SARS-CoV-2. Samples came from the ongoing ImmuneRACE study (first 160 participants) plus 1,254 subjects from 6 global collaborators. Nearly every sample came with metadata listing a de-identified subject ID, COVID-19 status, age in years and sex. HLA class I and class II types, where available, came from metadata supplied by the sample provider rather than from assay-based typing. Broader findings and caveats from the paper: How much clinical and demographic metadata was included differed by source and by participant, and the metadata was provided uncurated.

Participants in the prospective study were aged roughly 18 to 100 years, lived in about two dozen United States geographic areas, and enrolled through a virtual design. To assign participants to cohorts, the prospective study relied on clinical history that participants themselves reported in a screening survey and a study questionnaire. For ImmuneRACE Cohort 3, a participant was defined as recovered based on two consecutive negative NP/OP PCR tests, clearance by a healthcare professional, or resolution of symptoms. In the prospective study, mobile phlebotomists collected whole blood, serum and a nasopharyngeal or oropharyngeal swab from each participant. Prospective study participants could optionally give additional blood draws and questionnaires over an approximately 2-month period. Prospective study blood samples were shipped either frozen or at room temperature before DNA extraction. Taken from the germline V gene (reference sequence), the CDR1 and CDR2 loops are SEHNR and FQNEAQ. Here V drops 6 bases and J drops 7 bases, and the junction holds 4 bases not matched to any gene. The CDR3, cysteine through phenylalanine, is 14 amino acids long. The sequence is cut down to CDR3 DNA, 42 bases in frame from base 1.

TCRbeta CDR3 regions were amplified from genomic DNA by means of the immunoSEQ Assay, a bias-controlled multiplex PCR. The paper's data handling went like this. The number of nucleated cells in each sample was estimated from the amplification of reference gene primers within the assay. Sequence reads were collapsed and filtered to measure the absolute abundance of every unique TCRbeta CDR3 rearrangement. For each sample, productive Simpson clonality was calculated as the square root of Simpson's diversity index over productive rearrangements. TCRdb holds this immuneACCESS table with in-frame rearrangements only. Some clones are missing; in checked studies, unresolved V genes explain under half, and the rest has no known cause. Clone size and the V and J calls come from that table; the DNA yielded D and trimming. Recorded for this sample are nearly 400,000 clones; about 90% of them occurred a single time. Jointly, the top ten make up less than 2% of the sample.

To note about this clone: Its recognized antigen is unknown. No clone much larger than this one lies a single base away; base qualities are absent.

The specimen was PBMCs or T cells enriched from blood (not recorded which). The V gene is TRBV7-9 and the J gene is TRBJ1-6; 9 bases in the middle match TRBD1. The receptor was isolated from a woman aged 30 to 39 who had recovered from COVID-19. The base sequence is TGTGCCAGCAGGTTACAGGGGGCAAATTCACCCCTCCACTTT. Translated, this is CASRLQGANSPLHF.